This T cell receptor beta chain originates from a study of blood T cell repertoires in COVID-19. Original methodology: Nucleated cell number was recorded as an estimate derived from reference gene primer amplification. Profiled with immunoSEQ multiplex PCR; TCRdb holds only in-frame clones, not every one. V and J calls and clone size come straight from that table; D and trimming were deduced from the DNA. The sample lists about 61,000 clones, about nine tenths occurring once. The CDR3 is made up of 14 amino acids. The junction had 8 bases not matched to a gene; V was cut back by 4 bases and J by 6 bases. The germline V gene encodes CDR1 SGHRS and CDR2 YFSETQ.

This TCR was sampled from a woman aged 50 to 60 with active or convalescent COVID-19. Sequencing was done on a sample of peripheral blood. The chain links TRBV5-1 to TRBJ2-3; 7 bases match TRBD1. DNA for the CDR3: TGCGCCAGCAGCCCCGGACAGGATTATGATACGCAGTATTTT. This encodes CASSPGQDYDTQYF.